Below, 28 T cell receptor beta chains from the same sample are listed, as sequenced in a study of regulatory T cells in long-lasting Graves disease. According to the study, TCR beta libraries were built with iRepertoire HTBI primers and CDR3-region Arm-PCR. TCRdb passed the multiplex PCR reads through MiXCR, listing each CDR3 protein once. Of under 300,000 distinct CDR3 sequences in the sample, about 17% are singletons; the top ten hold 12% to 15%. Stated time point: newly diagnosed GD, antithyroid drugs for less than 3 months. Generation of the TCR library employed RNA extracted from PBMCs. This same sample was also taken into another study, of T cells in Graves' hyperthyroidism and ophthalmopathy.

The sample in question was peripheral blood mononuclear cells (PBMCs), obtained at new diagnosis, from a patient treated with antithyroid drugs. Receptors were obtained from a woman in her thirties with Graves disease.

This clonotype has ten or more counts. The chain employs TRBV11-2 and TRBJ1-4, with TRBD1 as a possible D gene (5 bases). Germline V gene lookup returns CDR1 SGHAT and CDR2 FQNNGV. CDR3 length: 14 residues. Trimming stripped 3 bases from V and 5 bases from J, with 10 bases between. The CDR3 here is CASSLEGYNEKLFF. DNA of the CDR3: TGTGCCAGCAGCTTGGAGGGGTACAATGAAAAACTGTTTTTT.

This clonotype was found many times. In nucleotides, the CDR3 is TGCAGTGCAACGACTAGCGGGGGGGCCTGGTCCCAGTACTTC. Translation gives CSATTSGGAWSQYF. The V call is TRBV20-1, the J call TRBJ2-5; TRBD2 matches 14 bases. The CDR3 totals 14 residues. Germline V gene data show CDR1 as DFQATT and CDR2 as SNEGSKA (reference sequence). With V trimmed by 6 bases and J by 9 bases, 9 bases remained unmatched.

This clonotype was seen ten or more times. The chain is built from TRBV7-9 and TRBJ2-1; TRBD2 aligns across 8 bases. CDR1 and CDR2 from the germline V gene are SEHNR and FQNEAQ (reference sequence). V lost 8 bases and J lost 3; bases outside the gene matches: 9. The CDR3 is 15 residues long. The DNA of the CDR3 is TGTGCCAGCGGGGACGGGGGGGCCGTCTACAATGAGCAGTTCTTC. This translates into CASGDGGAVYNEQFF.

This clonotype was seen many times. The V and J genes are TRBV11-2 and TRBJ1-6; 10 bases are a match to TRBD1. The CDR3 runs 15 residues. J was trimmed by 4 bases and V by 3 bases; bases with no gene match: 0. Germline loops: CDR1 SGHAT, CDR2 FQNNGV. CDR3 nucleotides: TGTGCCAGCAGCTTGGACAGGGGGTATAATTCACCCCTCCACTTT. It is translated as CASSLDRGYNSPLHF.

This clonotype was found many times. CDR3 coding DNA: TGCAGTGCTAGAAGGGAGATTCTACCTAACTATGGCTACACCTTC. It translates to CSARREILPNYGYTF. The chain combines TRBV20-1 with TRBJ1-2; D is undetermined. With 2 bases removed from V and 0 bases from J, the gap between germline ends came to 13 bases. CDR3 length: 15 amino acids. Germline V gene data show CDR1 as DFQATT and CDR2 as SNEGSKA (reference sequence).

Details on this clonotype: This CDR3 fails to terminate in the conserved phenylalanine or tryptophan, so it likely reflects a read error. It is unclear where the CDR3 begins or ends on the DNA, so no DNA is shown, and the CDR3 is as TCRdb lists it. The rearrangement joins TRBV19 to TRBJ1-2; TRBD1 is the table's D call and was not checked against the DNA. The CDR3 length is 8 residues, termini included. Germline CDR1 reads LNHDA; CDR2 reads SQIVND (reference sequence). This CDR3 is CARPGPWI.

This chain links TRBV11-2 with TRBJ2-7, with TRBD1 identical over 8 bases. Germline-derived CDR1 and CDR2 are SGHAT and FQNNGV. CDR3 length: 16 amino acids. After removal of 1 base from V and 3 bases from J, the junction contained 8 bases not matched to a gene. The DNA for the CDR3 is TGTGCCAGCAGCTTAGGGATACGGACAGGGAACTACGAGCAGTACTTC. Encoded protein: CASSLGIRTGNYEQYF.

This clonotype was observed at least ten times. V and J are TRBV20-1 and TRBJ2-1; no definite D call. From germline, CDR1 is DFQATT and CDR2 SNEGSKA (reference sequence). This CDR3 has 15 amino acids. V lost 0 bases, J lost 4 bases, and 13 bases lay in between. The CDR3 DNA sequence: TGCAGTGCTAGAGATCCACTGGCGGCGTACAATGAGCAGTTCTTC. This gives the protein CSARDPLAAYNEQFF.

In its sample, this clonotype was seen many times. This chain uses TRBV7-9 with TRBJ1-1; 7 positions match TRBD1. Germline-derived CDR1 and CDR2 are SEHNR and FQNEAQ (reference sequence). The CDR3 runs to 18 residues. Unmatched junction bases numbered 20, after V lost 6 bases and J lost 4 bases. CDR3: CASSPHSGGPKRSTEAFF. Written as DNA, the CDR3 is TGTGCCAGCAGTCCCCACTCAGGGGGACCCAAGAGGAGCACTGAAGCTTTCTTT. Complete variable domain (other parts from reference TRBV7-9 and TRBJ1-1): DTGVSQNPRHKITKRGQNVTFRCDPISEHNRLYWYRQTLGQGPEFLTYFQNEAQLEKSRLLSDRFSAERPKGSFSTLEIQRTEQGDSAMYLCASSPHSGGPKRSTEAFFGQGTRLTVV.

As for this clonotype: A much more abundant neighbour one base away suggests this may be a read error. CDR3 amino acids: CASRGQLGYEQFF. In DNA form, the CDR3 reads TGCGCCAGCAGGGGACAGCTGGGCTACGAGCAGTTCTTC. This sequence joins TRBV7-9 and TRBJ2-1; 7 positions agree with TRBD1. CDR1 SEHNR and CDR2 FQNEAQ come from the germline V gene (reference sequence). This CDR3 comprises 13 residues.

Worth noting for this clonotype: This may be a read error, as it is one base from a much larger clone. The J gene is TRBJ1-1, the V gene TRBV6-1; a weak D match, TRBD1 (5 bases). The CDR3 sequence is 12 residues long. Trimming took 6 bases from V and 8 from J, leaving 13 bases between them. Germline CDR1 reads MNHNS; CDR2 reads SASEGT. DNA of the CDR3: TGTGCCAGCAGCATTGCGTGGACAGAAGCTTTCTTT. Translating gives CASSIAWTEAFF.

On this clonotype itself: Only one base separates this from a far larger clonotype, so it likely reflects a read error. The rearrangement joins TRBV12-3 or TRBV12-4 to TRBJ2-1; unclear D gene. The CDR3 has 12 amino acids. V lost 6 bases and J 4 bases, leaving 7 bases between the germline ends. CDR3 residues: CASSPRYNEQFF. CDR3 nucleotides: TGTGCCAGCAGCCCCCGGTACAATGAGCAGTTCTTC.

This clonotype was counted many times. This chain joins TRBV10-3 and TRBJ1-2; weak D call: TRBD1 (5 bases). The germline CDR1 and CDR2 sequences are ENHRY and SYGVKD. V gave up 6 bases and J gave up 5 bases, with 13 bases separating them. This CDR3 has 13 amino acids. The CDR3: CAIREEGEYGYTF. The CDR3, as DNA: TGTGCCATCAGGGAGGAAGGGGAGTATGGCTACACCTTC.

The chain recombines TRBV11-2 with TRBJ2-1; 7 nucleotides agree with TRBD1. Germline V gene lookup returns CDR1 SGHAT and CDR2 FQNNGV. J was trimmed by 9 bases and V by 5 bases; bases with no gene match: 13. This CDR3 is built from 15 residues. The CDR3 sequence: CASSRADREFTEQFF. CDR3 nucleotide sequence: TGTGCCAGCAGCCGGGCCGACAGGGAGTTTACTGAGCAGTTCTTC.

The chain carries TRBV6-2 or TRBV6-3 and TRBJ2-1; D unclear. This CDR3 is built from 13 residues. With 2 bases removed from V and 4 bases from J, the gap between germline ends came to 6 bases. Germline CDR1 MNHEY, CDR2 SVGEGT. The CDR3 reads CASSYGTYNEQFF. CDR3 nucleotides: TGTGCCAGCAGTTACGGCACGTACAATGAGCAGTTCTTC.

The table lists this clonotype with many counts. The chain couples TRBV20-1 to TRBJ1-2; 9 bases are a match to TRBD1. Losses at the gene ends were 5 bases for V and 4 bases for J; bases not matched to a gene: 11. The CDR3 extends over 15 amino acids. CDR1 and CDR2 from the germline V gene are DFQATT and SNEGSKA (reference sequence). This CDR3 is CSASQGAAVTYGYTF. The CDR3 DNA reads as TGCAGTGCTTCACAGGGGGCCGCGGTCACCTATGGCTACACCTTC.

This clonotype was counted many times. This chain joins TRBV20-1 and TRBJ2-2; D assignment may be TRBD1 or TRBD2 (5 bases each). CDR1 is DFQATT and CDR2 is SNEGSKA in the germline V gene (reference sequence). V was shortened by 4 bases and J by 6 bases, with 15 bases between the two germline ends. The CDR3 length is 14 residues. The CDR3 loop is CSANGGRGAGELFF. CDR3 nucleotides: TGCAGTGCTAATGGGGGACGGGGTGCCGGGGAGCTGTTTTTT.

This clonotype was observed at least ten times. The CDR3 coding sequence is TGTGCCAGTAGTGAGGGACAGGGATGGGACACCGGGGAGCTGTTTTTT. As protein: CASSEGQGWDTGELFF. The genes are TRBV19 and TRBJ2-2; 9 bases match TRBD1. The J segment lost 3 bases and the V segment lost 5 bases, leaving 7 bases of the junction unmatched. The length of the CDR3 is 16 residues. CDR1 LNHDA and CDR2 SQIVND come from the germline V gene (reference sequence).

This clonotype was recorded at least ten times. The V and J genes are TRBV4-2 and TRBJ2-5, with a tentative D call TRBD2 (5 bases). The CDR3 spans 13 residues. Germline V gene sequence: CDR1 LGHNA, CDR2 YNFKEQ. V lost 3 bases and J lost 5, with 10 bases in between. The CDR3 is CASSQFGGETQYF. The DNA of the CDR3 is TGTGCCAGCAGCCAGTTCGGAGGCGAGACCCAGTACTTC.

This clonotype has a count of ten or more. The chain is built from TRBV12-3 or TRBV12-4 and TRBJ2-4; no reliable D call. V lost 5 bases and J 3 bases, leaving 11 bases between the germline ends. The CDR3 contains 14 residues. The CDR3 here is CASSRALVKNIQYF. The CDR3 DNA reads TGTGCCAGCAGTAGGGCCCTCGTCAAAAACATTCAGTACTTC.

A few counts support this clonotype. A read error may be the cause here, since a much bigger clone is one base away. The chain joins TRBV11-1 to TRBJ1-2; a weak D match, TRBD1 (6 bases). This CDR3 spans 12 amino acids. V was pared by 5 bases and J by 6 bases, with 10 bases between. The germline CDR1 and CDR2 sequences are SGHAT and FQDESV (reference sequence). The CDR3 nucleotides are TGTGCCAGCAGCCCGCCAGGGGATGGCTACACCTTC. This gives the protein CASSPPGDGYTF.

This clonotype came up many times. In nucleotides, the CDR3 is TGCGCCAGCAGCTTAGGATCCACGGGGCCTAATGAAAAACTGTTTTTT. It is translated as CASSLGSTGPNEKLFF. The rearrangement uses TRBV5-1 and TRBJ1-4; the D gene is possibly TRBD1 (5 bases). V was cut by 2 bases and J by 3 bases, with 14 bases left in between. Germline V lookup: CDR1 SGHRS, CDR2 YFSETQ. The CDR3 consists of 16 residues.

The rearrangement links TRBV27 to TRBJ2-3; 10 bases align to TRBD2. The V and J ends lost 6 bases and 5 bases, in that order; junction bases with no gene match: 2. This CDR3 has 13 amino acids. CDR1 is MNHEY, CDR2 SMNVEV, per germline (reference sequence). CDR3 sequence (DNA): TGTGCCAGCAGGCGACTAGCGGGAGATACGCAGTATTTT. This translates into CASRRLAGDTQYF.

The CDR3 DNA follows: TGCGCCAGCAGCCCGGTGTACACCGGGGAGCTGTTTTTT. Its protein is CASSPVYTGELFF. The V and J genes are TRBV5-1 and TRBJ2-2, with unresolved D. V lost 4 bases and J 3 bases, leaving 7 bases between the germline ends. Germline lookup yields CDR1 SGHRS and CDR2 YFSETQ. This CDR3 has 13 residues.

The gene calls are TRBV19 and TRBJ1-5; possibly TRBD1 for D (6 bases). The germline gives CDR1 LNHDA, CDR2 SQIVND (reference sequence). V was shortened by 4 bases and J by 2 bases, with 15 bases between the two germline ends. The CDR3 loop spans 16 amino acids. The CDR3 reads CASSKLRQDGNQPQHF. The CDR3 DNA is TGTGCCAGTAGTAAGCTCCGACAGGACGGCAATCAGCCCCAGCATTTT.

This clonotype was seen a few times. An end of the junction does not agree with germline; a read error may underlie this. V gene TRBV6-5 combines with J gene TRBJ1-1; the D is unclear. The CDR3 spans 13 residues. Germline CDR1 MNHEY, CDR2 SVGAGI. CDR3 loop: CACSYTTNTEAFF. CDR3 coding DNA: TGTGCCTGCAGTTACACCACGAACACTGAAGCTTTCTTT.

In this sample, this clonotype turned up many times. This chain links TRBV7-9 with TRBJ2-1; 10 nucleotides agree with TRBD1. The CDR3 spans 16 residues. V gave up 2 bases and J gave up 3 bases; unmatched junction bases: 4. CDR1 is SEHNR and CDR2 is FQNEAQ in the germline V gene (reference sequence). This chain's CDR3 is CASSLSDRGGYNEQFF. The DNA of the CDR3 is TGTGCCAGCAGCTTATCGGACAGGGGGGGCTACAATGAGCAGTTCTTC.

The table lists this clonotype with a few counts. The V call is TRBV5-1, the J call TRBJ1-2; D gene ambiguous. V was cut by 4 bases and J by 5 bases, with 9 bases left in between. CDR3 length equals 12 residues. In germline, CDR1 is SGHRS, CDR2 YFSETQ. CDR3 DNA: TGCGCCAGCAGCGAGGGAGAGTATGGCTACACCTTC. This gives the protein CASSEGEYGYTF.